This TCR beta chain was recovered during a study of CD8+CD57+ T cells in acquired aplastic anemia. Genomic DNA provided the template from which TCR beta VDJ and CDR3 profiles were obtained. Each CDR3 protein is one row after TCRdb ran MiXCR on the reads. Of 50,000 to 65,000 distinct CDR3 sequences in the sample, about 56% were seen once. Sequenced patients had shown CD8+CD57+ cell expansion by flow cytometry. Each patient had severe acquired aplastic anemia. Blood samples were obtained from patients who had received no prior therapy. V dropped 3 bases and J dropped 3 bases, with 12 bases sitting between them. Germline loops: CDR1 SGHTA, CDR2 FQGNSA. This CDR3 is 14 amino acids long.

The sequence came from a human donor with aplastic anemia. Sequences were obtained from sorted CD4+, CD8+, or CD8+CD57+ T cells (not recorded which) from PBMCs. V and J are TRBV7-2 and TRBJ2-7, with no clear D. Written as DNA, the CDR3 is TGTGCCAGCAGCTTGGAATGGGGTTTCTACGAGCAGTACTTC. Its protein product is CASSLEWGFYEQYF.